This entry describes one T cell receptor beta chain. Its target is unknown. The entry originates in a study of CD8+CD57+ T cells in acquired aplastic anemia. Profiles of TCR beta VDJ and CDR3 were generated from a genomic DNA template. Using its own MiXCR run on the reads, TCRdb lists one record per CDR3 protein. The sample contains about 200,000 distinct CDR3 sequences, 65% of which appear only once. General study results and limits: Controls did not differ significantly from patients in CD8+ Simpson's diversity. Approximately 28 CD8+ CDR3 sequences were shared between patients and controls.

All sequencing subjects had displayed CD8+CD57+ cell expansion on flow cytometry. Germline-derived CDR1 and CDR2 are LNHDA and SQIVND (reference sequence). The CDR3 extends over 10 amino acids. Trimming cost V 5 bases and J 11 bases, with 6 bases left between them. The V and J genes are TRBV19 and TRBJ2-2; D gene ambiguous. The sequenced material came from sorted CD4+, CD8+, or CD8+CD57+ T cells (not recorded which) from PBMCs. The receptor comes from a human donor with aplastic anemia. The CDR3 region is CASSPRELFF. The CDR3 DNA reads as TGTGCCAGTAGTCCCCGCGAGCTGTTTTTT.